A single sample gave rise to the 27 T cell receptor beta chains below, sequenced in a study of low-dose radiotherapy and immunotherapy resistance in tumors. Time point defined: after trial treatment. The treatment denotes: LDRT plus nivolumab, ipilimumab, low-dose cyclophosphamide and aspirin (RACIN trial). With TRAV- and TRBV-specific primers, first-strand cDNA was made, covering the alpha and beta chains. PCR amplification of the TCRs was performed with Phusion for 20 PCR cycles, and it relied on a constant-region primer together with a V-primer adapter. TCRdb reanalysed the reads using MiXCR and keeps one entry per CDR3 protein. This sample carries some 100,000 distinct CDR3 sequences, roughly 20% of them seen once, and the ten largest clones take roughly 13%. Sequences were derived from PBMCs, sampled after low-dose radiotherapy plus immunotherapy. Receptors originate from a female donor with ovarian cancer.

A few counts support this clonotype. V usage is TRBV19 and J usage is TRBJ1-6, with 7 bases matching TRBD1. Per germline, CDR1 LNHDA and CDR2 SQIVND (reference sequence). The V gene end was trimmed by 7 bases and the J gene end by 8 bases; junction bases not matched to a gene: 8. CDR3 length: 14 amino acids. CDR3 in amino acids: CASNRQGGDSPLHF. CDR3 nucleotides: TGTGCCAGTAACCGACAGGGTGGGGATTCACCCCTCCACTTT.

This clonotype was recorded at least ten times. This chain uses TRBV12-3 or TRBV12-4 with TRBJ2-5; TRBD1 agrees at 8 bases. The CDR3 consists of 16 residues. V was clipped by 6 bases and J by 3 bases; unmatched bases: 12. The CDR3: CASSRGQVNLKETQYF. For the CDR3, the DNA is TGTGCCAGCAGCCGGGGACAGGTCAACTTAAAAGAGACCCAGTACTTC.

In this sample, this clonotype turned up a few times. The genes are TRBV20-1 and TRBJ2-7; 11 positions agree with TRBD2. V dropped 5 bases and J dropped 0; count of bases not matched to a gene: 6. The CDR3 length is 15 residues. The germline V gene encodes CDR1 DFQATT and CDR2 SNEGSKA (reference sequence). As DNA, the CDR3 is TGCAGTGCTTCACCCGGGACTAGCGGCTCCTACGAGCAGTACTTC. Amino acids: CSASPGTSGSYEQYF.

The table lists this clonotype with many counts. The CDR3 protein is CSVLGNTEAFF. CDR3 in DNA: TGCAGCGTTTTGGGGAACACTGAAGCTTTCTTT. This rearrangement joins TRBV29-1 to TRBJ1-1; D is ambiguous. The germline V and J ends were trimmed by 5 bases and 1 base, with 5 bases remaining between them. CDR1 is SQVTM and CDR2 is ANQGSEA in the germline V gene. The CDR3 contains 11 residues.

This clonotype was detected ten times or more. V gene TRBV14 combines with J gene TRBJ2-1; TRBD2 matches at 12 bases. The V gene's germline CDR1 is SGHDN and CDR2 FVKESK. The trim removed 0 bases at V and 15 bases at J, leaving 9 bases unmatched. There are 15 residues in the CDR3. This CDR3 reads CASSQDRLAGGPTFF. As DNA, the CDR3 is TGTGCCAGCAGCCAAGATCGTCTAGCGGGAGGGCCGACGTTCTTC.

This clonotype has ten or more counts. This rearrangement joins TRBV28 to TRBJ2-3; D could derive from TRBD1 or TRBD2 (6 bases each). The V gene's germline CDR1 is MDHEN and CDR2 SYDVKM. The CDR3 extends over 18 amino acids. The V and J ends lost 5 bases and 2 bases respectively, with 23 bases between them. The CDR3 DNA sequence: TGTGCCAGCAGTCCGTCGACAGGAGGGGGTCTGATCACAGATACGCAGTATTTT. Its protein is CASSPSTGGGLITDTQYF. Full variable domain (rest looked up from reference TRBV28 and TRBJ2-3): DVKVTQSSRYLVKRTGEKVFLECVQDMDHENMFWYRQDPGLGLRLIYFSYDVKMKEKGDIPEGYSVSREKKERFSLILESASTNQTSMYLCASSPSTGGGLITDTQYFGPGTRLTVL.

The V gene is TRBV18, the J gene TRBJ2-1, with 10 bases identical to TRBD2. The CDR3 has 15 residues. The V gene end was trimmed by 6 bases and the J gene end by 7 bases; junction bases not matched to a gene: 9. Looked up from germline, CDR1 is KGHSH and CDR2 is LQKENI. The CDR3 protein is CASSPGASGRNEQFF. The CDR3 nucleotides read TGTGCCAGCTCGCCGGGGGCTAGCGGGAGAAATGAGCAGTTCTTC.

This clonotype was observed many times. The chain uses TRBV12-3 or TRBV12-4 and TRBJ2-2; TRBD1 agrees at 7 bases. The CDR3 sequence is 15 residues long. V lost 2 bases, J lost 4 bases, and 4 bases stayed unmatched. CDR3 amino acids: CASSLRDSSTGELFF. For the CDR3, the DNA is TGTGCCAGCAGTTTAAGGGACAGCAGCACCGGGGAGCTGTTTTTT.

This clonotype has at least ten counts. The chain combines TRBV7-9 with TRBJ1-2; the match to TRBD1 covers 11 bases. The V gene's germline CDR1 is SEHNR and CDR2 FQNEAQ (reference sequence). Trimming cost V 0 bases and J 5 bases; bases outside gene matches: 2. There are 15 residues in the CDR3. Here the CDR3 reads CASSLAGQGAYGYTF. The CDR3 region has the DNA TGTGCCAGCAGCTTAGCAGGACAGGGGGCATATGGCTACACCTTC.

Ten or more counts support this clonotype. The rearrangement links TRBV5-6 to TRBJ2-7; a possible D gene is TRBD1 (6 bases). The CDR3 consists of 13 residues. The germline V gene has CDR1 SGHDT and CDR2 YYEEEE. V gave up 4 bases and J gave up 5 bases, with 13 bases separating them. The CDR3 loop is CASSLLWGHEQYF. In DNA, the CDR3 is TGTGCCAGCAGCCTCTTGTGGGGGCACGAGCAGTACTTC.

Note on this clonotype: Without the conserved terminal phenylalanine or tryptophan, this CDR3 likely stems from a read error. This rearrangement joins TRBV2 to TRBJ2-3, with D perhaps given as TRBD1 or TRBD2 (5 bases each). Deletions cut 3 bases from V and 3 bases from J, with 13 bases between. Germline CDR1 reads SNHLY; CDR2 reads FYNNEI. This CDR3 region has 15 residues. The DNA of the CDR3 is TGTGCCAGCAGTGAGGCCAGGGACCTTACAGATACGCAGTATTCT. Translating gives CASSEARDLTDTQYS.

The chain links TRBV5-1 to TRBJ2-3, with 12 bases identical to TRBD2. Germline values: CDR1 SGHRS, CDR2 YFSETQ. This CDR3 comprises 17 residues. Germline trimming cut 4 bases from V and 2 bases from J; bases unmatched to any gene: 8. Here the CDR3 DNA reads TGCGCCAGCAGCCCGGGACTAGCGGGTCATCTCACAGATACGCAGTATTTT. It specifies CASSPGLAGHLTDTQYF.

This clonotype was recorded at least ten times. The gene calls are TRBV7-2 and TRBJ2-3; the D gene is possibly TRBD2 (6 bases). CDR3 length: 17 residues. Germline CDR1 reads SGHTA; CDR2 reads FQGNSA. With 1 base removed from V and 3 bases from J, the gap between germline ends came to 17 bases. The CDR3 is CASSLGGVAGRTDTQYF. CDR3 sequence (DNA): TGTGCCAGCAGCTTAGGTGGGGTTGCGGGGCGGACAGATACGCAGTATTTT.

Points on this clonotype: The limits of the CDR3 on the DNA are not certain, so only TCRdb's listed CDR3 is given. The chain joins TRBV7-2 to TRBJ2-2; the table assigns TRBD1, which was not confirmed against the DNA. Germline V lookup: CDR1 SGHTA, CDR2 FQGNSA. The CDR3 extends over 24 residues, inclusive of both ends. The CDR3 region is CASSLGGGGSGTGELFFGTGELFF.

This clonotype was found many times. The rearrangement joins TRBV11-2 to TRBJ2-2; D is possibly TRBD2 (5 bases). Germline V gene lookup returns CDR1 SGHAT and CDR2 FQNNGV. The CDR3 loop spans 15 amino acids. V lost 1 base and J lost 6, with 12 bases in between. Here the CDR3 DNA reads TGTGCCAGCAGCTTAGGGGTCGGGGTACCCGGGGAGCTGTTTTTT. Protein sequence: CASSLGVGVPGELFF.

For this clonotype: A far larger clone is just one base off, so this is likely a read error. V and J are TRBV6-4 and TRBJ2-7; D ambiguous. Germline loops: CDR1 MRHNA, CDR2 SNTAGT. This CDR3 region has 11 residues. Trimming removed 5 bases from V and 2 bases from J, with 4 bases in between. CDR3 amino acids: CASSSTYEQYF. The CDR3 coding sequence is TGTGCCAGCAGTTCCACCTACGAGCAGTACTTC.

There are many counts of this clonotype. The V and J genes are TRBV12-5 and TRBJ2-1; tentative D call: TRBD1 (6 bases). The V end was cut by 4 bases, the J end by 9 bases, with 13 bases between. Germline loops: CDR1 LGHNT, CDR2 FRNRAP. This CDR3 is built from 13 residues. The DNA of the CDR3 is TGTGCTAGTGGTTCAGGACAGTTATTTGAGCAGTTCTTC. This gives the protein CASGSGQLFEQFF.

There are many counts of this clonotype. The V call is TRBV5-5, the J call TRBJ1-4; TRBD1 might be the D (5 bases). The V and J ends lost 5 bases and 7 bases respectively, with 18 bases between them. The CDR3 is 15 amino acids. In germline, CDR1 is SGHKS, CDR2 YYEKEE (reference sequence). The CDR3: CASRPIGGLREKLFF. In DNA, the CDR3 is TGTGCCAGCAGGCCAATCGGGGGTCTACGTGAAAAACTGTTTTTT.

This clonotype was recorded a few times. The rearrangement links TRBV30 to TRBJ1-1; 10 positions agree with TRBD1. Looked up from germline, CDR1 is GTSNPN and CDR2 is SVGIG (reference sequence). J lost 10 bases, V lost 3 bases, and 11 bases had no gene match. The CDR3 covers 14 residues. This CDR3 reads CAWSLGTGAASAFF. The CDR3 nucleotides read TGTGCCTGGAGCCTCGGGACAGGGGCCGCGTCAGCTTTCTTT.

This clonotype was seen repeatedly, ten times or more. The gene calls are TRBV6-6 and TRBJ1-4; maybe TRBD1 (6 bases). The V end was cut by 6 bases, the J end by 8 bases, with 16 bases between. Germline values: CDR1 MNHNY, CDR2 SVGAGI (reference sequence). This CDR3 spans 14 amino acids. The CDR3 coding sequence is TGTGCCAGCAGCCGAGGGGGTGTCAGCGAAAAACTGTTTTTT. Translated: CASSRGGVSEKLFF.

This clonotype was observed many times. The V gene is TRBV20-1, the J gene TRBJ1-5; maybe TRBD1 (5 bases). Germline CDR1 is DFQATT and CDR2 is SNEGSKA (reference sequence). This CDR3 contains 15 residues. V lost 0 bases and J lost 2, with 11 bases in between. The CDR3 region has the DNA TGCAGTGCTAGAGATCTGGGCAGGGGCAATCAGCCCCAGCATTTT. It is translated as CSARDLGRGNQPQHF.

This clonotype has ten or more counts. The chain uses TRBV20-1 and TRBJ1-5; 8 bases fit TRBD1. The CDR3 covers 16 residues. V lost 3 bases to trimming and J lost 0 bases; unmatched junction nucleotides: 7. Germline CDR1 DFQATT, CDR2 SNEGSKA (reference sequence). In nucleotides, the CDR3 is TGCAGTGCTAGGGACAGGGCGGGAATTAGCAATCAGCCCCAGCATTTT. This codes for CSARDRAGISNQPQHF.

At least ten counts were recorded for this clonotype. The V and J genes are TRBV2 and TRBJ2-3; possible D gene TRBD1, 6 bases. V was pared by 7 bases and J by 0 bases, with 11 bases between. The V gene's germline CDR1 is SNHLY and CDR2 FYNNEI. CDR3 length equals 14 residues. CDR3 DNA sequence: TGTGCCAGCAAGGTGGGGGCGAGCACAGATACGCAGTATTTT. Translated, it gives CASKVGASTDTQYF.

This chain's CDR3 is CASSLPPGLAGGPYNEQFF. The CDR3 DNA sequence: TGCGCCAGCAGCTTGCCTCCCGGACTAGCGGGAGGGCCCTACAATGAGCAGTTCTTC. This chain uses TRBV5-1 with TRBJ2-1; 15 bases line up with TRBD2. The CDR3 has 19 residues. CDR1 and CDR2 from the germline V gene are SGHRS and YFSETQ. Trimming at V came to 1 base and at J to 2 bases, leaving 7 bases not matched to a gene.

This clonotype was observed many times. This chain joins TRBV19 and TRBJ1-5; TRBD1 matches at 10 bases. CDR1 and CDR2 from the germline V gene are LNHDA and SQIVND (reference sequence). V shed 7 bases and J 2 bases; nucleotides not matched to a gene: 8. The CDR3 extends over 16 amino acids. The CDR3 is CASNDRGQSGNQPQHF. The CDR3 DNA reads as TGTGCCAGTAACGACAGGGGGCAATCGGGCAATCAGCCCCAGCATTTT.

This chain joins TRBV6-6 and TRBJ1-5; TRBD1 matches 8 bases. J lost 5 bases, V lost 5 bases, and 8 bases had no gene match. Germline V CDR1 and CDR2: MNHNY, SVGAGI (reference sequence). This CDR3 spans 15 amino acids. DNA of the CDR3: TGTGCCAGCAGTCGAGACAGGGGCGGCGATCAGCCCCAGCATTTT. Translating it yields CASSRDRGGDQPQHF.

This clonotype was counted at least ten times. The genes are TRBV7-2 and TRBJ2-7; the match to TRBD1 covers 8 bases. The ends lost 5 bases at V and 2 bases at J; junction bases unmatched: 8. The CDR3 length is 15 residues. Looked up from germline, CDR1 is SGHTA and CDR2 is FQGNSA. The CDR3 nucleotides are TGTGCCAGCAGCCCGCAGACAGGGGCGGCCTACGAGCAGTACTTC. Its protein is CASSPQTGAAYEQYF.